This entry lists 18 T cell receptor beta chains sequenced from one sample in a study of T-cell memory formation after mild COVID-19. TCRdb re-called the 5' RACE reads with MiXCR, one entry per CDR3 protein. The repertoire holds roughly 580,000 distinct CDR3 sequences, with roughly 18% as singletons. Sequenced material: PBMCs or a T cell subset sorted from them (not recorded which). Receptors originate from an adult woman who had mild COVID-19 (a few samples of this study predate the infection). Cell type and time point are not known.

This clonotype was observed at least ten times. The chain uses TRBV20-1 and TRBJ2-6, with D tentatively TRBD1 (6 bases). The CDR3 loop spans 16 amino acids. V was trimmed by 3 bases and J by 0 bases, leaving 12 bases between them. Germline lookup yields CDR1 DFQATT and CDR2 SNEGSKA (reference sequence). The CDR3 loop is CSASRGGSSGANVLTF. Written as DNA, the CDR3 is TGCAGTGCTAGCAGGGGCGGCTCCTCTGGGGCCAACGTCCTGACTTTC.

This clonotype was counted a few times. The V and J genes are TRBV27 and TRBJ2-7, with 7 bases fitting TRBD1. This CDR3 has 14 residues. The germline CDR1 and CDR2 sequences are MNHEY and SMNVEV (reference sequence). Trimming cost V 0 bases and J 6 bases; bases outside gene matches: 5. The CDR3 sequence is CASSLSRQGREQYF. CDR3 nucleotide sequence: TGTGCCAGCAGTTTATCCCGACAGGGCCGCGAGCAGTACTTC.

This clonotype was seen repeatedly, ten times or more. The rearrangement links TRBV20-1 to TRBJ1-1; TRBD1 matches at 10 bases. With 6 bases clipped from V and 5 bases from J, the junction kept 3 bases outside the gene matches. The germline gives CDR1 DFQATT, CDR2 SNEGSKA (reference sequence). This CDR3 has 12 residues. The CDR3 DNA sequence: TGCAGTGCCCGGACAGGGGGAACTGAAGCTTTCTTT. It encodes CSARTGGTEAFF.

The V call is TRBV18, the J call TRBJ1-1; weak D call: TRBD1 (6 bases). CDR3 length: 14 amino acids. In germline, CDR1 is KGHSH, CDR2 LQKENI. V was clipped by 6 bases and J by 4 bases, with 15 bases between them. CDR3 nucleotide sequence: TGTGCCAGCTCGTACCAGGGGAGTTTCACTGAAGCTTTCTTT. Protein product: CASSYQGSFTEAFF.

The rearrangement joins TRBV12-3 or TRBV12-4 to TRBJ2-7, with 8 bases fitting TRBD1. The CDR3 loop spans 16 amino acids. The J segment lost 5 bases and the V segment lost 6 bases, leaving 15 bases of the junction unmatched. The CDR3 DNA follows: TGTGCCAGCAGCGCTTACCCTCGGGACAGGACGAACGAGCAGTACTTC. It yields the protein CASSAYPRDRTNEQYF.

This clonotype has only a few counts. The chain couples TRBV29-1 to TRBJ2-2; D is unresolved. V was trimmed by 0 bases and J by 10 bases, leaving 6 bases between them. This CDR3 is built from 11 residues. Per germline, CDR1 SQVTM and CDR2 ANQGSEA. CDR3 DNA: TGCAGCGTTGAAGATCCCCCGGAGCTGTTTTTT. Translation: CSVEDPPELFF.

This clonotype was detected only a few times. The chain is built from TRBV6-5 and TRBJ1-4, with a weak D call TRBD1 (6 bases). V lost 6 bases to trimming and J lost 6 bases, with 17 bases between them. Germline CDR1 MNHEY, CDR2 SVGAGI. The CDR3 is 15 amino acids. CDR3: CASSPGRGVDEKLFF. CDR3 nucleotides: TGTGCCAGCAGCCCCGGGAGGGGGGTAGATGAAAAACTGTTTTTT.

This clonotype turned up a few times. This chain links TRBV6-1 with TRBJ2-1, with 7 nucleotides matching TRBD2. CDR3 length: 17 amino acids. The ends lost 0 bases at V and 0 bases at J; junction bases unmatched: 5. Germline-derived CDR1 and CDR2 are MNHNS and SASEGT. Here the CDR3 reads CASSEALAVSSYNEQFF. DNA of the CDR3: TGTGCCAGCAGTGAAGCCCTAGCGGTGAGCTCCTACAATGAGCAGTTCTTC.

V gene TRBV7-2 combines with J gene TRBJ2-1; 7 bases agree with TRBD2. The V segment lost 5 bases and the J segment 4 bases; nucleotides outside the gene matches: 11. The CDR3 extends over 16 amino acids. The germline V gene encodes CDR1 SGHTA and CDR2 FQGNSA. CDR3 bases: TGTGCCAGCAGCCTAGATAAGGCGGGAGTATACAATGAGCAGTTCTTC. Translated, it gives CASSLDKAGVYNEQFF.

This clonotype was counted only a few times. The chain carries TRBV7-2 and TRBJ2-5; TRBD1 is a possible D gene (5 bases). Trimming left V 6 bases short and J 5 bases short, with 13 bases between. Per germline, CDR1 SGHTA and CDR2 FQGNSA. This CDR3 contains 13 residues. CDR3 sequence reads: CASRPQSGETQYF. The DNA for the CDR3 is TGTGCCAGCAGACCTCAATCAGGGGAGACCCAGTACTTC. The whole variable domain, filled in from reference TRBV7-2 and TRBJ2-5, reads GAGVSQSPSNKVTEKGKDVELRCDPISGHTALYWYRQSLGQGLEFLIYFQGNSAPDKSGLPSDRFSAERTGGSVSTLTIQRTQQEDSAVYLCASRPQSGETQYFGPGTRLLVL.

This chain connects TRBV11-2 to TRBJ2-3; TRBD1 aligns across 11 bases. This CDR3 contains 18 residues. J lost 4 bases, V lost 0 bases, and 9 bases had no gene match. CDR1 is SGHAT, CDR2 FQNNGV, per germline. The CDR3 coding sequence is TGTGCCAGCAGCTTAGATCTCCGGACAGGGGGCATCTCAGATACGCAGTATTTT. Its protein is CASSLDLRTGGISDTQYF. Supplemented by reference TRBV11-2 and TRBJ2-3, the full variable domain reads EAGVAQSPRYKIIEKRQSVAFWCNPISGHATLYWYQQILGQGPKLLIQFQNNGVVDDSQLPKDRFSAERLKGVDSTLKIQPAKLEDSAVYLCASSLDLRTGGISDTQYFGPGTRLTVL.

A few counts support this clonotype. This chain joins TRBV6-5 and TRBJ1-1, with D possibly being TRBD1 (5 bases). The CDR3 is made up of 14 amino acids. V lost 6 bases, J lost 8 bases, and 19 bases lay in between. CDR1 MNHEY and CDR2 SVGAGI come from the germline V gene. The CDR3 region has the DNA TGTGCCAGCAGGTTACAGGCCAGAACGGGGGAAGCTTTCTTT. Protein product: CASRLQARTGEAFF.

The CDR3 loop is CATSDPLTGPETQYF. CDR3 sequence (DNA): TGTGCCACCAGTGACCCTTTGACCGGACCGGAGACCCAGTACTTC. V and J are TRBV24-1 and TRBJ2-5; D is ambiguous. The CDR3 contains 15 residues. CDR1 KGHDR and CDR2 SFDVKD come from the germline V gene. V was cut by 4 bases and J by 5 bases, with 16 bases left in between.

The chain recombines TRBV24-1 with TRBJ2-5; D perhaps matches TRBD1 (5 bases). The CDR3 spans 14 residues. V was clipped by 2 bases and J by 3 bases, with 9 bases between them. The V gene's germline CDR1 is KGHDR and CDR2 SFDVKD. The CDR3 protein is CATSDSTVKETQYF. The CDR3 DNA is TGTGCCACCAGTGATTCGACAGTTAAAGAGACCCAGTACTTC.

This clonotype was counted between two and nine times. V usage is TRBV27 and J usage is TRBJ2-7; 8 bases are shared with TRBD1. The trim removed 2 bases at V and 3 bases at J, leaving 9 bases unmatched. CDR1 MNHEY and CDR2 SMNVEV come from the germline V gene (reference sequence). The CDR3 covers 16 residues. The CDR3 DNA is TGTGCCAGCAGTTTAACGCGACAGGGGTTAGGCTACGAGCAGTACTTC. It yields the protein CASSLTRQGLGYEQYF.

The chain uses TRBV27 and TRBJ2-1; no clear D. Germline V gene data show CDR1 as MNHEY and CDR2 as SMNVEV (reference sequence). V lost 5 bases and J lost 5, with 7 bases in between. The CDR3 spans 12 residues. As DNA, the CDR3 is TGTGCCAGCAGTCACAACAACAATGAGCAGTTCTTC. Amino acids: CASSHNNNEQFF.

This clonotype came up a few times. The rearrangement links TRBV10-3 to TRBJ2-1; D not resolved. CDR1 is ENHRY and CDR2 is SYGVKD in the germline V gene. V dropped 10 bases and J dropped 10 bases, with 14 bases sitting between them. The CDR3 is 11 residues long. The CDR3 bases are TGTGCCACTGAGTTAGAGAGGGAGCAGTTCTTC. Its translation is CATELEREQFF.

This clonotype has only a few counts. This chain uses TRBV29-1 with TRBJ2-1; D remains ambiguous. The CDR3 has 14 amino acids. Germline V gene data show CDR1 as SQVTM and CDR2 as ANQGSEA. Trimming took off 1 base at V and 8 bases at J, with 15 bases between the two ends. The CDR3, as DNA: TGCAGCGTTGAAGTTACTCCGCCGCCCGATGAGCAGTTCTTC. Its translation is CSVEVTPPPDEQFF.